These 3 T cell receptor beta chains were all obtained from the same sample, sequenced in a study of blood T cell repertoires in COVID-19. Using immunoSEQ multiplex PCR, the repertoire was profiled, and TCRdb retains in-frame clones only, with some absent. Of approximately 80,000 clones listed, roughly four fifths are singletons. Sequenced sample: peripheral blood. The receptor source for this set is a woman in her seventies with acute or convalescent COVID-19.

CDR3 loop: CSASGGSQGFSYGYTF. CDR3 coding DNA: TGCAGTGCTAGTGGTGGCTCGCAGGGCTTTAGCTATGGCTACACCTTC. V and J are TRBV20-1 and TRBJ1-2, with a possible D match to TRBD1 (5 bases). V lost 3 bases, J lost 4 bases, and 21 bases lay in between. Germline V CDR1 and CDR2: DFQATT, SNEGSKA (reference sequence). The CDR3 spans 16 residues.

This clone appeared once. The chain combines TRBV5-4 with TRBJ2-7; 7 nucleotides match TRBD1. Germline CDR1 and CDR2: SGHNT and YYREEE (reference sequence). The V gene end was trimmed by 0 bases and the J gene end by 1 base; junction bases not matched to a gene: 4. The CDR3 runs 15 residues. The CDR3 nucleotides are TGTGCCAGCAGCTTGGCACAGGGGATATCCTACGAGCAGTACTTC. Its protein product is CASSLAQGISYEQYF.

This chain connects TRBV24-1 to TRBJ1-2, with D unresolved. V was trimmed by 4 bases and J by 8 bases, leaving 13 bases between them. The CDR3 is made up of 13 amino acids. CDR1 KGHDR and CDR2 SFDVKD come from the germline V gene. CDR3 nucleotide sequence: TGTGCCACCAGTGACCCAAACCGAGGGGGCTACACCTTC. This codes for CATSDPNRGGYTF.